The clone carrying this T cell receptor beta chain has more than one count but fewer than ten. Its antigen remains unidentified. These data are taken from a study of shared clonotypes between healthy human individuals. Study summary: Donor composition was two women and a few men, aged 18 to 49.

General study results and limits: Only blood was sampled; tissue repertoires likely differ.

As defined, naive CD8 cells were CD45RO-negative and positively selected for CCR7, with terminally differentiated effector memory CD45RA+ cells excluded. Once extracted for a subset, genomic DNA was divided evenly among several immunoSEQ plates. Profiled with immunoSEQ multiplex PCR; TCRdb holds only in-frame clones, not every one. The top ten clones hold roughly 1.8% of a sample with about 2.1 million clones, about 93% of them seen once. Sequenced: naive CD8+ T cells from PBMCs. The receptor was isolated from a man younger than 30 in good health. Some clones in this sample may be carry-over from other donors' samples.

The CDR3 spells CASSELAGTSGPYEQYF. CDR3 nucleotides: TGCGCCAGCAGTGAGTTAGCCGGGACTAGCGGTCCCTACGAGCAGTACTTC. The V call is TRBV10-1, the J call TRBJ2-7, with TRBD2 matching over 11 bases. CDR3 length: 17 amino acids. Per germline, CDR1 WNHNN and CDR2 SYGVQD (reference sequence). Germline trimming cut 1 base from V and 2 bases from J; bases unmatched to any gene: 7.